This T cell receptor (beta chain) was identified during a study of early stage breast cancer tumors (dated 2017 in TCRdb). Regarding the complete study: Of the 15 or so invasive breast tumors, about a dozen were found to be estrogen receptor-positive, progesterone receptor-positive and HER2-negative. Of the approximately twelve ER+/PR+/HER2- tumors, eight were classified as invasive ductal carcinomas and four as invasive lobular carcinomas. A total of 2.5 million to 3 million templates, representing almost 1,100,000 unique clonotypes, were detected across all samples. On average, each sample had roughly 9.5-fold read coverage. Overall results and qualifications from the work: Enriched TCRB sequences shared across patients were mostly commonly generated sequences, unlikely to play an important role in the tumor microenvironment. Compared with adjacent normal breast tissue, tumors had around 2.6-fold higher T cell density and higher clonality. Repertoires from blood and normal breast were more alike than repertoires from blood and tumor, and in about 85% of the 16 patients, comparing each tissue with blood separated tumor from normal. Bulk genomic DNA sequencing of unsorted cells missed chain pairing and functional markers such as CD4, CD8 and FOXP3. The small cohort size prevented analysis by tumor subtype.

The germline V and J ends show losses of 2 bases and 1 base respectively, and no gene match explains 10 bases of the junction. Per the germline V gene, SGHRS is the CDR1 and YFSETQ is the CDR2. The CDR3, from cysteine to phenylalanine, totals 17 residues. CDR3 DNA only is kept here, 51 bases in frame from base 1. Two independent genomic DNA replicates were amplified for each sample, with approximately 0.5 ug used for blood and about 1.5 ug for tumor or normal breast. Following the manufacturer's instructions, the ImmunoSeq Intro kit was used to carry out TCRB sequencing on genomic DNA. The multiplex PCR ran for 31 cycles using proprietary primers and spike-in control sequences for absolute quantification. An 87-bp fragment spanning the CDR3 and flanking V and J genes was sequenced with single-end 150-bp reads. Seven samples, each with two replicates, were multiplexed per lane of an Illumina MiSeq using version 3.0 chemistry. The paper's data handling went like this. The vendor's proprietary pipeline handled the raw data processing, merging both replicates into a single result for each sample. Productive rearrangements sharing the V-gene family, CDR3 amino acid sequence and J-gene segment were defined as clonotypes. Clonality was calculated as 1 minus the normalized Shannon entropy (Pielou evenness) of TCRB abundances. To estimate T cell density, the total number of templates was divided by the number of input cells, which was inferred from the amount of DNA input. Recon was used with default parameters to estimate total repertoire diversity and clonality. Clonotypes with over 0.1% abundance in tumor and at least 32-fold higher abundance in tumor than in normal breast were defined as tumor-enriched. Sourced from immuneACCESS, this table was stored by TCRdb with only in-frame sequences that have V and J called. A share of the clones is absent; for the studies checked, an unresolved V gene accounts for under half, and the remainder has no known explanation. V, J and clone size are those of that table, while D and trimming were read from the DNA. Within this sample are approximately 52,000 clones, with roughly 83% of them counted one time only. The top ten constitute under 1.5% of the sample.

The study profiled bulk TCR beta-chain repertoires in matched peripheral blood, tumor and adjacent normal breast tissue taken from some 15 patients with early-stage breast cancer. Before surgery, whole blood (about 4.5-11 mL) was collected into EDTA tubes and processed within 2 hours. Peripheral blood mononuclear cells were isolated by Ficoll-Paque centrifugation in SepMate-50 tubes. PBMCs were cryopreserved in aliquots of roughly 2 to 4.5 million cells in roughly 90% FBS with around 10% DMSO and kept in liquid nitrogen. The Qiagen AllPrep DNA/RNA Mini kit was used to extract genomic DNA. The count of this clone is one. Its antigen remains undetermined. No much larger clone exists at a distance of one base, and base qualities are not known.

The sequencing sample was made of blood. The origin of this receptor is a person in their fifties or sixties with breast cancer. Recombination linked TRBV5-1 to TRBJ2-3; TRBD2 matches 7 bases in the middle. In nucleotide form, the sequence is TGCGCCAGCAGCTTACCCCCTCAAGCGGGGCGCACAGATACGCAGTATTTT. It is translated as CASSLPPQAGRTDTQYF.